The 18 T cell receptor beta chains below were found in one sample sequenced in a study of vaccination and CD4 T cells after COVID-19. Documented treatment: approximately 9-day PBMC culture with coronavirus spike peptide pools or control peptides (ViraFEST assay). These receptors are not linked to any known antigen. Sequence data for DNA of cultured CD4+ T cells were generated by the Oncomine TCR Beta short-read assay. In TCRdb, the PCR reads were re-called with MiXCR into one record per CDR3 protein. The sample has 5,000 or so distinct CDR3 sequences, roughly 47% seen once; the top ten hold roughly 45%. Sequences were derived from CD4+ T cells from blood, cultured in vitro, sampled after SARS-CoV-2 vaccination. The receptors originated from a human donor who had recovered from COVID-19.

This chain connects TRBV7-9 to TRBJ1-2; D ambiguous. The CDR3 sequence is 13 residues long. Trimming cost V 1 base and J 4 bases, with 7 bases left between them. The germline gives CDR1 SEHNR, CDR2 FQNEAQ (reference sequence). The CDR3 protein is CASSLELFYGYTF. CDR3 nucleotides: TGTGCCAGCAGCTTAGAATTGTTCTATGGCTACACCTTC.

This clonotype was picked up a small number of times. The chain links TRBV20-1 to TRBJ2-2; the D is unclear. V dropped 6 bases and J dropped 5 bases, with 19 bases sitting between them. The CDR3 totals 15 residues. In germline, CDR1 is DFQATT, CDR2 SNEGSKA (reference sequence). The CDR3 loop is CSAPFHRGGTGELFF. The CDR3 DNA follows: TGCAGTGCCCCATTCCATCGCGGCGGTACCGGGGAGCTGTTTTTT.

This clonotype was recorded a few times. J is TRBJ2-5 and V is TRBV11-3, with D perhaps assigned TRBD1 or TRBD2 (5 bases each). This CDR3 comprises 15 residues. The germline V and J ends were trimmed by 3 bases and 2 bases, with 13 bases remaining between them. The germline V gene has CDR1 SGHNT and CDR2 YENEEA. The CDR3 spells CASSFRDRLQETQYF. The CDR3 DNA reads TGTGCCAGCAGCTTTAGGGACCGCTTACAAGAGACCCAGTACTTC.

Here the CDR3 DNA reads TGTGCCAGTACACAGGGTTCGGATCAGCCCCAGCATTTT. Protein: CASTQGSDQPQHF. This rearrangement joins TRBV19 to TRBJ1-5, with a weak D call TRBD1 (6 bases). V lost 7 bases and J lost 5, with 12 bases in between. Germline assignment: CDR1 LNHDA and CDR2 SQIVND (reference sequence). The CDR3 spans 13 residues. The complete variable domain, with remaining parts taken from reference TRBV19 and TRBJ1-5, reads DGGITQSPKYLFRKEGQNVTLSCEQNLNHDAMYWYRQDPGQGLRLIYYSQIVNDFQKGDIAEGYSVSREKKESFPLTVTSAQKNPTAFYLCASTQGSDQPQHFGDGTRLSIL.

The rearrangement links TRBV6-2 or TRBV6-3 to TRBJ1-5, with 11 nucleotides matching TRBD1. Germline CDR1 is MNHEY and CDR2 is SVGEGT. Trimming took 7 bases from V and 6 from J; bases not matched to a gene: 5. The CDR3 extends over 14 amino acids. The chain's CDR3 is CASTGTGGFQPQHF. In DNA form, the CDR3 reads TGTGCCAGCACCGGGACAGGGGGATTTCAGCCCCAGCATTTT.

This clonotype was seen only a few times. This chain uses TRBV11-2 with TRBJ2-1; maybe TRBD1 (7 bases). CDR3 length: 15 amino acids. CDR1 is SGHAT and CDR2 is FQNNGV in the germline V gene. The V gene lost 4 bases and the J gene lost 4 bases, with 14 bases spanning the gap. CDR3 loop: CASSSGDSTYNEQFF. The CDR3 nucleotides are TGTGCCAGCAGCTCGGGGGACAGTACGTACAATGAGCAGTTCTTC.

This clonotype appeared a few times. The rearrangement uses TRBV6-5 and TRBJ1-2; D gene uncertain. Germline CDR1 and CDR2: MNHEY and SVGAGI. Deletions cut 2 bases from V and 2 bases from J, with 12 bases between. The CDR3 is 15 amino acids. CDR3 loop: CASSYGLTENYGYTF. The CDR3 nucleotides read TGTGCCAGCAGTTACGGGTTAACCGAGAACTATGGCTACACCTTC.

The V and J genes are TRBV6-1 and TRBJ1-5, with TRBD1 matching over 7 bases. The CDR3 contains 14 residues. CDR1 is MNHNS and CDR2 is SASEGT in the germline V gene. V shed 4 bases and J 10 bases; nucleotides not matched to a gene: 10. The CDR3 bases are TGTGCCAGCAGTGGGACAGGCGGGGGGATTCCCCAGCATTTT. It yields the protein CASSGTGGGIPQHF.

The J gene is TRBJ1-6, the V gene TRBV18; D is unclear. Trimming took 3 bases from V and 8 from J, leaving 14 bases between them. The V gene's germline CDR1 is KGHSH and CDR2 LQKENI. The CDR3 loop spans 15 amino acids. The CDR3 nucleotides read TGTGCCAGCTCACCCTCCCGGGCCTCCGATTCACCCCTCCACTTT. This encodes CASSPSRASDSPLHF.

The CDR3, as DNA: TGCAGTGCTCTAAAAAGCGGGGGTGCCTACGAGCAGTACTTC. This sequence encodes CSALKSGGAYEQYF. J is TRBJ2-7 and V is TRBV20-1; TRBD2 aligns across 8 bases. This CDR3 spans 14 amino acids. The ends lost 5 bases at V and 2 bases at J; junction bases unmatched: 8. Germline-derived CDR1 and CDR2 are DFQATT and SNEGSKA (reference sequence).

In its sample, this clonotype was seen a few times. The CDR3 protein is CASSYSREGPQHF. CDR3 sequence (DNA): TGTGCCAGCAGTTACTCCAGGGAGGGCCCCCAGCATTTT. The gene calls are TRBV6-2 or TRBV6-3 and TRBJ1-5, with a tentative D call TRBD1 (5 bases). Germline V gene lookup returns CDR1 MNHEY and CDR2 SVGEGT. The ends were cut back, 0 bases at V and 10 bases at J, with 10 bases in the middle. This CDR3 contains 13 residues.

The V gene is TRBV6-1, the J gene TRBJ1-6; 8 bases line up with TRBD1. This CDR3 region has 15 residues. V lost 5 bases, J lost 10 bases, and 10 bases stayed unmatched. Germline values: CDR1 MNHNS, CDR2 SASEGT. As DNA, the CDR3 is TGTGCCAGCAGTCCACGGACAGGGAAAGCCTCACCCCTCCACTTT. This translates into CASSPRTGKASPLHF.

The CDR3 DNA reads TGTGCCAGCAGTTATCGTGCCCATTCCTACAATGAGCAGTTCTTC. Protein product: CASSYRAHSYNEQFF. V usage is TRBV6-5 and J usage is TRBJ2-1; D not certain. V lost 3 bases, J lost 1 base, and 10 bases lay in between. The CDR3 is 15 amino acids. Germline CDR1 MNHEY, CDR2 SVGAGI.

The V call is TRBV11-2, the J call TRBJ1-1, with a tentative D call TRBD1 (5 bases). The V gene lost 0 bases and the J gene lost 11 bases, with 13 bases spanning the gap. This CDR3 has 13 amino acids. From germline, CDR1 is SGHAT and CDR2 FQNNGV. For the CDR3, the DNA is TGTGCCAGCAGCTTAGAGAAGGGGATAGGTGCTTTCTTT. This translates into CASSLEKGIGAFF.

CDR3 sequence reads: CASSIAGTRNYNEQFF. DNA for the CDR3: TGTGCCAGTAGTATTGCCGGGACTAGAAACTACAATGAGCAGTTCTTC. The V and J genes are TRBV19 and TRBJ2-1; 8 bases align to TRBD2. This CDR3 comprises 16 residues. The V gene's germline CDR1 is LNHDA and CDR2 SQIVND (reference sequence). Trimming removed 3 bases from V and 3 bases from J; junction bases left unmatched: 7.

This rearrangement joins TRBV20-1 to TRBJ2-7; TRBD2 agrees at 11 bases. The CDR3 loop spans 13 amino acids. V lost 5 bases, J lost 3 bases, and 3 bases stayed unmatched. In germline, CDR1 is DFQATT, CDR2 SNEGSKA (reference sequence). DNA of the CDR3: TGCAGTGCTGCGACTAGCGGGAACTACGAGCAGTACTTC. Encoded protein: CSAATSGNYEQYF.

The V gene is TRBV11-2, the J gene TRBJ2-5, with D uncertain. This CDR3 contains 17 residues. V dropped 0 bases and J dropped 5 bases, with 19 bases sitting between them. CDR1 SGHAT and CDR2 FQNNGV come from the germline V gene. This CDR3 is CASSLDLGPSVRETQYF. The DNA of the CDR3 is TGTGCCAGCAGCTTAGATCTCGGGCCCTCTGTCAGGGAGACCCAGTACTTC.

The chain joins TRBV12-3 or TRBV12-4 to TRBJ2-5, with D possibly matching TRBD1 (5 bases). The CDR3 is 15 residues long. Trimming took off 2 bases at V and 5 bases at J, with 15 bases between the two ends. CDR3 nucleotide sequence: TGTGCCAGCAGTTTATTTTCAGGGATAGGGGAGACCCAGTACTTC. Its protein is CASSLFSGIGETQYF.